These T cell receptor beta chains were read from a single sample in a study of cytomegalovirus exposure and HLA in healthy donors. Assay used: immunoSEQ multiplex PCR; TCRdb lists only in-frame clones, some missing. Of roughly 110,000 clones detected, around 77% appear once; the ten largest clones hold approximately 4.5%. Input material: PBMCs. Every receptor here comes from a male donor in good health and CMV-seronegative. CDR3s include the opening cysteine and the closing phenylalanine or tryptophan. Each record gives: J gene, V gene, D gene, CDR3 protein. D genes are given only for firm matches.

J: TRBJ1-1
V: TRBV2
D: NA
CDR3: CASSGGVSTEAFF

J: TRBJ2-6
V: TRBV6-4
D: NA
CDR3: CASSDHSGANVLTF

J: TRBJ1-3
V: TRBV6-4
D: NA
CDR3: CASSGSDSSGNTIYF

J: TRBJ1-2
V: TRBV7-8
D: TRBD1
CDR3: CASSSGTGSPYGYTF

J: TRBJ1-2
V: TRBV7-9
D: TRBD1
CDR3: CSSSATGGGRLVYGYTF

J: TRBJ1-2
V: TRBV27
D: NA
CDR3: CASSLRQGLYGYTF

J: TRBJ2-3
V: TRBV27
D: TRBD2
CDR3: CASTESGRASSDTQYF

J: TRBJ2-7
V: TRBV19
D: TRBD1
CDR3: CASSISPPTGTYEQYF

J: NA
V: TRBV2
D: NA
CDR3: CASSEGGLGAYEQYF

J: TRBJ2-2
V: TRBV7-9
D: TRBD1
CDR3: CASSLVLVRQGARTGELFF

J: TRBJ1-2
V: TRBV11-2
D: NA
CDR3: CASSPQGNYGYTF

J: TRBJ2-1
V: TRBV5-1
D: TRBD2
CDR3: CASSLGLAGGHNEQFF

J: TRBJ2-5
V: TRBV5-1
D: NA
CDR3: CASREEGETQYF

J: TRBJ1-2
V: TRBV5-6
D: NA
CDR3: CASSLGHKNYGYTF

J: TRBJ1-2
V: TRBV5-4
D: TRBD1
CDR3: CASSPDRDYGYTF

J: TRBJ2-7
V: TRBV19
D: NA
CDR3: CASSMRVAAYEQYF

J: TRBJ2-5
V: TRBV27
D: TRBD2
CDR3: CASSQGLVGLETQYF

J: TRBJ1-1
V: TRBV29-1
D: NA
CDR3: CSVEFLVGRNTEAFF

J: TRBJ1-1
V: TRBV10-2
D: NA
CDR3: CASSSGRIEEAFF

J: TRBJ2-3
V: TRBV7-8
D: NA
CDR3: CASSLERSRMMDTQYF

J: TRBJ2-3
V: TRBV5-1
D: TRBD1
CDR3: CASSAAGTAATDTQYF

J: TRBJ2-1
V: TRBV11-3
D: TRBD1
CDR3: CASSPRTGGNEQFF

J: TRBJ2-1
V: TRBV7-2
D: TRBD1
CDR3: CASSFDRDSRYNEQFF

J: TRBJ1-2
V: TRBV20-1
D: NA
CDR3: CSARDYSLFTF

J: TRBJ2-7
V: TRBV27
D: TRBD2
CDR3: CASSPRTSGTYEQYF

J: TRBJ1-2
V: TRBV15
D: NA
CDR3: CATSRETVYGYTF

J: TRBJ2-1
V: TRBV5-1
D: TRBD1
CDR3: CASSSGQGPYNEQFF

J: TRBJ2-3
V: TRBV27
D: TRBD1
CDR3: CASTRQGLGDTQYF

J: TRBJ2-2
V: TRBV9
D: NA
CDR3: CASSVVSGGELFF

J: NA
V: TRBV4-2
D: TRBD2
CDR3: CASSQVPPGLESEQYF

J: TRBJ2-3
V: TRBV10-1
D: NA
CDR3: CASSAEGRTKPDTQYF

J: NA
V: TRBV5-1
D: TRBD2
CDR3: CASSPTPGSGRLAYEQYF

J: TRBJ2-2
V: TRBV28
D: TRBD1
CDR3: CASSSARQGATGELFF

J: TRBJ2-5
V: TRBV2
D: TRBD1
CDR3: CASSPRDRVETQYF

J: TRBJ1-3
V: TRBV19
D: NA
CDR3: CASSTSGTLSGNTIYF

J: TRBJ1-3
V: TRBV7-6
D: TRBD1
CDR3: CASSPWTGLKVSSGNTIYF

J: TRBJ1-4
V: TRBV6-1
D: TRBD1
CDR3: CASRDRITNEKLFF

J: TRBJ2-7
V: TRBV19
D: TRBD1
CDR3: CASSGRDRAYEQYF

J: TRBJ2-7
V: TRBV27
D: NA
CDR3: CASSSPSSENSYEQYF

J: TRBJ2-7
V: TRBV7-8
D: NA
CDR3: CASSWATSYEQYF

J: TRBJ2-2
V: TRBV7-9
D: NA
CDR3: CASSLSIGAWNTGELFF

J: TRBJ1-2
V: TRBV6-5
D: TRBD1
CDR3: CASSFATGGYGYTF

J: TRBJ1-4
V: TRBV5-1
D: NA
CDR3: CASSLDSSNEKLFF

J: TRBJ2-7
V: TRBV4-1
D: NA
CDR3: CASSQDRGTLYEQYF

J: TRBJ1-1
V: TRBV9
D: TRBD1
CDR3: CASSVSSQGAGITEAFF

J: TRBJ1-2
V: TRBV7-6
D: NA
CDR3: CASSPRGNYGYTF

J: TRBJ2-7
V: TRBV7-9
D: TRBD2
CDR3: CAIGRVNEQYF

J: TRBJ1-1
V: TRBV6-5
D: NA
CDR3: CASSGGLKTEAFF

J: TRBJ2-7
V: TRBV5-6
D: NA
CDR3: CASSLDRQAYEQYF

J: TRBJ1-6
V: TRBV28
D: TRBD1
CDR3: CASSSLTGIHF

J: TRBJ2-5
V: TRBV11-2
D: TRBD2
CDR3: CASSLDGTSQETQYF

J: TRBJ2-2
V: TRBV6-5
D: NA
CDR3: CASSYWLADTGELFF

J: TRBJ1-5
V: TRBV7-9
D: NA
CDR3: CASRRGDNQPQHF

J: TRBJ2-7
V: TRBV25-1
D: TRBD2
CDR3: CASSDGAGGSYEQYF